This TCR beta chain was identified in a study of blood T cell repertoires in COVID-19. On the study more broadly: Sites in the United States, Italy and Spain provided acute and convalescent COVID-19 samples. Sample material is recorded as cDNA or gDNA derived from T cells, B-cell-depleted T cells, or PBMCs.

Per the authors' pipeline: Estimates of nucleated cell counts were drawn from the amplification of reference gene primers. The table came from immunoSEQ multiplex PCR; TCRdb's copy has only in-frame clones and leaves some out. From that table come the V and J calls and clone size; the DNA was used to work out D and trimming. The sample contains under 200,000 clones, around four fifths of which appear only once. This clone has a single count. The Seattle patients, enrolled during active infection, were followed longitudinally. The sequence was collected from a woman of 80 years or more with COVID-19, enrolled during active disease. Sequenced input: peripheral blood.

CDR3 sequence reads: CASSRFEGAPSDTQYF. The CDR3 coding sequence is TGTGCCAGCTCACGGTTCGAGGGGGCGCCCTCAGATACGCAGTATTTT. The chain is built from TRBV18 and TRBJ2-3; 7 bases agree with TRBD1. CDR3 length: 16 residues. Germline V gene lookup returns CDR1 KGHSH and CDR2 LQKENI. Trimming removed 4 bases from V and 4 bases from J; junction bases left unmatched: 11.